The 31 T cell receptor beta chains below were found in one sample sequenced in a study of immune evolution from preneoplasia to lung adenocarcinoma. This table comes from immunoSEQ multiplex PCR, and its TCRdb copy is limited to in-frame clones, with some not included. The table has 14,000 or so clones, 85% seen once. Sample: FFPE lung adenocarcinoma in situ tissue. These receptors originate from a donor at least 70 years old with lung adenocarcinoma.

This clone came up once. The chain employs TRBV6-6 and TRBJ2-3; maybe TRBD2 (5 bases). Germline CDR1 MNHNY, CDR2 SVGAGI (reference sequence). With 5 bases removed from V and 5 bases from J, the gap between germline ends came to 20 bases. This CDR3 contains 16 residues. The CDR3: CASSPRSGIGGDTQYF. The CDR3 region has the DNA TGTGCCAGCAGTCCGAGGTCGGGTATTGGAGGAGATACGCAGTATTTT.

This chain connects TRBV6-5 to TRBJ2-3; D not resolved. Between the trimmed V and J ends, which lost 0 bases and 7 bases, there was a span of 11 bases. Germline V gives CDR1 MNHEY, CDR2 SVGAGI. The CDR3 sequence is 14 residues long. The CDR3, as DNA: TGTGCCAGCAGTTACTCGGTGGGCATCCATACGCAGTATTTT. Protein: CASSYSVGIHTQYF.

This rearrangement joins TRBV7-2 to TRBJ1-1; 10 bases map to TRBD1. CDR1 and CDR2 from the germline V gene are SGHTA and FQGNSA. The CDR3 extends over 14 amino acids. V shed 7 bases and J 11 bases; nucleotides not matched to a gene: 13. As DNA, the CDR3 is TGTGCCAGCAACGAATTCCCGGGACAGGGGCGGGCTTTCTTT. It is translated as CASNEFPGQGRAFF.

The chain employs TRBV10-3 and TRBJ2-7; possibly TRBD2 for D (6 bases). Germline V gene data show CDR1 as ENHRY and CDR2 as SYGVKD. The CDR3 is 15 amino acids. With 10 bases removed from V and 6 bases from J, the gap between germline ends came to 25 bases. The CDR3 region has the DNA TGTGCCACGAAGCGTCCGGGACTGGGGAATGCCGAGCAGTACTTC. Its translation: CATKRPGLGNAEQYF.

The chain recombines TRBV18 with TRBJ1-1; TRBD1 aligns across 7 bases. CDR1 KGHSH and CDR2 LQKENI come from the germline V gene. Germline trimming cut 4 bases from V and 0 bases from J; bases unmatched to any gene: 5. This CDR3 is 15 amino acids long. CDR3 bases: TGTGCCAGCTCACAGGGGGCGAGGATGAACACTGAAGCTTTCTTT. Amino acids: CASSQGARMNTEAFF.

The chain employs TRBV30 and TRBJ2-6; maybe TRBD1 (5 bases). The CDR3 runs 14 residues. V was trimmed by 3 bases and J by 4 bases, leaving 10 bases between them. Germline assignment: CDR1 GTSNPN and CDR2 SVGIG (reference sequence). CDR3 DNA sequence: TGTGCCTGGAGGCAACGGACAGGGGCCAACGTCCTGACTTTC. It encodes CAWRQRTGANVLTF.

V gene TRBV25-1 combines with J gene TRBJ2-3; D is unresolved. Germline V lookup: CDR1 MGHDK, CDR2 SYGVNS. CDR3 length: 12 residues. V was pared by 8 bases and J by 3 bases, with 9 bases between. The CDR3 sequence is CASGGGTDTQYF. CDR3 in DNA: TGTGCCAGCGGTGGTGGGACAGATACGCAGTATTTT.

The chain carries TRBV11-2 and TRBJ2-7, with 9 bases matching TRBD2. J was trimmed by 7 bases and V by 5 bases; bases with no gene match: 15. The CDR3 runs to 16 residues. The germline V gene has CDR1 SGHAT and CDR2 FQNNGV. This CDR3 is CASSGRGAGGPSEQYF. CDR3 DNA: TGTGCCAGCAGCGGTAGAGGTGCGGGAGGGCCGAGTGAGCAGTACTTC.

The chain carries TRBV28 and TRBJ2-3, with 15 bases lining up with TRBD2. The CDR3 runs to 18 residues. The germline V gene has CDR1 MDHEN and CDR2 SYDVKM. The trim removed 4 bases at V and 1 base at J, leaving 6 bases unmatched. CDR3 bases: TGTGCCAGCAGTTCGCCGGGACTAGCGGGAGGCGGCACAGATACGCAGTATTTT. This sequence encodes CASSSPGLAGGGTDTQYF.

This clone has just one count. V usage is TRBV7-2 and J usage is TRBJ2-1, with D unclear. The CDR3 is made up of 14 amino acids. Trimming took 1 base from V and 5 from J, leaving 9 bases between them. Germline lookup yields CDR1 SGHTA and CDR2 FQGNSA. CDR3 bases: TGTGCCAGCAGCTTAGTAAGGACGGACAATGAGCAGTTCTTC. This codes for CASSLVRTDNEQFF.

The chain carries TRBV9 and TRBJ1-2; possible D gene TRBD1, 6 bases. This CDR3 has 16 residues. V lost 3 bases and J 2 bases, leaving 17 bases between the germline ends. Germline V gives CDR1 SGDLS, CDR2 YYNGEE. Here the CDR3 DNA reads TGTGCCAGCAGCGGACCGGACAGATACCAAAACTATGGCTACACCTTC. It yields the protein CASSGPDRYQNYGYTF.

V gene TRBV23-1 combines with J gene TRBJ2-1; no reliable D call. TRBV23-1 is assigned to the ORF class and has an uncertain function. The CDR3 loop spans 12 amino acids. Deletions cut 0 bases from V and 4 bases from J, with 1 base between. For the CDR3, the DNA is TGCGCCAGCAGTCAATCATACAATGAGCAGTTCTTC. Its translation is CASSQSYNEQFF.

The chain employs TRBV25-1 and TRBJ2-7; D remains ambiguous. The CDR3 spans 12 residues. V lost 11 bases and J 2 bases, leaving 13 bases between the germline ends. Germline V gives CDR1 MGHDK, CDR2 SYGVNS. CDR3 sequence (DNA): TGTGCCCCCCGGGCCTCAACCTACGAGCAGTACTTC. Translation: CAPRASTYEQYF.

The chain combines TRBV9 with TRBJ1-3; D may be TRBD1 (6 bases). Germline values: CDR1 SGDLS, CDR2 YYNGEE. Trimming removed 4 bases from V and 4 bases from J, with 18 bases in between. This CDR3 region has 16 residues. The CDR3 spells CASSPGTLLGGNTIYF. CDR3 coding DNA: TGTGCCAGCAGCCCCGGGACACTGCTTGGCGGAAACACCATATATTTT.

V gene TRBV2 combines with J gene TRBJ2-3; 9 bases fit TRBD2. Losses at the gene ends were 7 bases for V and 6 bases for J; bases not matched to a gene: 5. The CDR3 sequence is 13 residues long. Germline lookup yields CDR1 SNHLY and CDR2 FYNNEI. CDR3 amino acids: CASMREGGDTQYF. The DNA for the CDR3 is TGTGCCAGCATGCGGGAGGGAGGGGATACGCAGTATTTT.

This clone was detected only once. The chain is built from TRBV28 and TRBJ1-1; D gene ambiguous. Trimming cost V 3 bases and J 4 bases, with 3 bases left between them. In germline, CDR1 is MDHEN, CDR2 SYDVKM. The CDR3 runs 11 residues. The CDR3 reads CASSLSTEAFF. In DNA form, the CDR3 reads TGTGCCAGCAGTTTGAGCACTGAAGCTTTCTTT.

The V call is TRBV30, the J call TRBJ1-5; D possibly corresponds to TRBD1 (6 bases). This CDR3 comprises 16 residues. Germline lookup yields CDR1 GTSNPN and CDR2 SVGIG (reference sequence). The ends were cut back, 2 bases at V and 0 bases at J, with 14 bases in the middle. CDR3 protein: CAWSLGTPSSNQPQHF. The CDR3 DNA is TGTGCCTGGAGTCTTGGGACACCTTCTAGCAATCAGCCCCAGCATTTT.

The rearrangement uses TRBV6-5 and TRBJ1-1; 8 nucleotides line up with TRBD1. J gave up 5 bases and V 5 bases, and 10 bases lay outside the gene matches. The length of the CDR3 is 15 residues. Per germline, CDR1 MNHEY and CDR2 SVGAGI. CDR3 loop: CASSPGTGRTTEAFF. The CDR3 DNA is TGTGCCAGCAGTCCCGGGACAGGAAGAACAACTGAAGCTTTCTTT.

The chain carries TRBV5-1 and TRBJ2-7, with D maybe TRBD1 (5 bases). This CDR3 contains 12 residues. Trimming stripped 0 bases from V and 5 bases from J, with 6 bases between. CDR1 is SGHRS, CDR2 YFSETQ, per germline. DNA of the CDR3: TGCGCCAGCAGCTTGGTAGGGGACGAGCAGTACTTC. This codes for CASSLVGDEQYF.

V and J are TRBV28 and TRBJ1-4; D possibly corresponds to TRBD1 (6 bases). This CDR3 is 15 amino acids long. V lost 7 bases and J lost 5, with 17 bases in between. From germline, CDR1 is MDHEN and CDR2 SYDVKM. The CDR3 reads CASTLGGDLNEKLFF. The CDR3 DNA reads as TGTGCCAGCACCCTAGGGGGGGATCTGAATGAAAAACTGTTTTTT.

This clone was picked up one time. V gene TRBV7-9 combines with J gene TRBJ2-7, with a tentative D call TRBD1 (5 bases). V lost 3 bases and J lost 6, with 12 bases in between. Germline V gives CDR1 SEHNR, CDR2 FQNEAQ (reference sequence). The CDR3 is 13 residues long. CDR3 nucleotides: TGTGCCAGCAGCTTCGGGCAGGGTACCGAGCAGTACTTC. It specifies CASSFGQGTEQYF.

This chain joins TRBV5-1 and TRBJ1-4, with a tentative D call TRBD1 (5 bases). Trimming cost V 4 bases and J 3 bases, with 16 bases left between them. Germline values: CDR1 SGHRS, CDR2 YFSETQ. There are 16 residues in the CDR3. CDR3 nucleotides: TGCGCCAGCAGCGAGGGACTACTGGGGGCTAATGAAAAACTGTTTTTT. Its protein product is CASSEGLLGANEKLFF.

The chain is built from TRBV7-9 and TRBJ2-5; 9 bases are a match to TRBD1. The CDR3 length is 15 residues. Germline loops: CDR1 SEHNR, CDR2 FQNEAQ (reference sequence). Trimming at V came to 2 bases and at J to 5 bases, leaving 6 bases not matched to a gene. The CDR3 DNA reads TGTGCCAGCAGCTTAAATACAGGGGGCTTGGAGACCCAGTACTTC. It specifies CASSLNTGGLETQYF.

V gene TRBV28 combines with J gene TRBJ1-1, with 9 bases lining up with TRBD1. This CDR3 has 18 amino acids. V gave up 8 bases and J gave up 1 base; unmatched junction bases: 17. Looked up from germline, CDR1 is MDHEN and CDR2 is SYDVKM. This chain's CDR3 is CASEWGGADRGKNTEAFF. The CDR3 DNA sequence: TGTGCCAGCGAATGGGGGGGGGCTGACAGGGGGAAGAACACTGAAGCTTTCTTT.

The chain carries TRBV6-1 and TRBJ1-2; possibly TRBD1 for D (5 bases). The CDR3 loop spans 14 amino acids. Germline V gene lookup returns CDR1 MNHNS and CDR2 SASEGT. Trimming took off 5 bases at V and 4 bases at J, with 14 bases between the two ends. The CDR3 coding sequence is TGTGCCAGCAGTTCCCGGGGCAGGACCTATGGCTACACCTTC. This gives the protein CASSSRGRTYGYTF.

This clone was detected a few times. CDR3 protein: CAISPRLAEQYF. Here the CDR3 DNA reads TGTGCCATCAGCCCCCGGCTGGCCGAGCAGTACTTC. The chain couples TRBV10-3 to TRBJ2-7; D gene unclear. Per germline, CDR1 ENHRY and CDR2 SYGVKD. V shed 6 bases and J shed 6 bases, with 12 bases lying between them. This CDR3 contains 12 residues.

The V gene is TRBV21-1, the J gene TRBJ2-3. TRBV21-1 is termed a pseudogene. The CDR3 is 15 amino acids. The CDR3: CASSLPGRVTDTQYF. In nucleotides, the CDR3 is TGTGCCAGCAGCCTCCCCGGACGGGTCACAGATACGCAGTATTTT.

The CDR3 nucleotides read TGCAGCGTTGATGAAGCGGGAGGCCCGACAGATACGCAGTATTTT. It specifies CSVDEAGGPTDTQYF. This chain joins TRBV29-1 and TRBJ2-3, with 9 bases identical to TRBD2. The CDR3 is 15 amino acids. The germline gives CDR1 SQVTM, CDR2 ANQGSEA. V dropped 3 bases and J dropped 3; count of bases not matched to a gene: 7.

This clone was detected a few times. The chain couples TRBV10-1 to TRBJ1-1, with TRBD1 as a possible D gene (6 bases). The CDR3 loop spans 13 amino acids. V was clipped by 6 bases and J by 5 bases, with 13 bases between them. Germline-derived CDR1 and CDR2 are WNHNN and SYGVQD (reference sequence). CDR3 residues: CASRAGDYTEAFF. The CDR3 DNA is TGCGCCAGCAGGGCAGGGGACTATACTGAAGCTTTCTTT.

The table lists this clone with a count of one. The chain recombines TRBV28 with TRBJ2-5; no definite D call. Germline assignment: CDR1 MDHEN and CDR2 SYDVKM. This CDR3 spans 12 amino acids. V lost 6 bases to trimming and J lost 7 bases, with 12 bases between them. CDR3 DNA sequence: TGTGCCAGCAGCCCAGTTTCTGGGACCCAGTACTTC. Amino acids: CASSPVSGTQYF.

V and J are TRBV7-9 and TRBJ1-2, with D possibly matching TRBD1 (6 bases). Between the trimmed V and J ends, which lost 10 bases and 5 bases, there was a span of 23 bases. The CDR3 is made up of 15 amino acids. Germline CDR1 SEHNR, CDR2 FQNEAQ (reference sequence). CDR3 region: CAIPRGAAIGYGYTF. DNA of the CDR3: TGTGCCATACCTAGGGGGGCCGCTATAGGGTATGGCTACACCTTC.